These 20 T cell receptor beta chains were all obtained from the same sample, sequenced in a study of blood T cell repertoires in COVID-19. Data came from immunoSEQ multiplex PCR; TCRdb stores just in-frame clones and leaves some out. The top ten clones hold 4.5% to 6% of a sample with some 80,000 clones, 86% of them seen once. The sample comprised peripheral blood. These receptors were collected from a man aged 45-65 years with active or convalescent COVID-19.

The genes are TRBV10-3 and TRBJ2-1; maybe TRBD1 (5 bases). This CDR3 comprises 11 residues. Per germline, CDR1 ENHRY and CDR2 SYGVKD. The germline V and J ends were trimmed by 5 bases and 10 bases, with 9 bases remaining between them. For the CDR3, the DNA is TGTGCCATCAGTAGGGGCGAGGAGCAGTTCTTC. The encoded protein is CAISRGEEQFF.

This clone was observed once. This sequence joins TRBV6-5 and TRBJ1-1; 7 bases line up with TRBD1. The length of the CDR3 is 15 residues. Per germline, CDR1 MNHEY and CDR2 SVGAGI. The junction had 7 bases not matched to a gene; V was cut back by 5 bases and J by 1 base. Here the CDR3 DNA reads TGTGCCAGCAGTCCCAGGACAGGCGAGAACACTGAAGCTTTCTTT. It translates to CASSPRTGENTEAFF.

The rearrangement joins TRBV24-1 to TRBJ2-1; D possibly corresponds to TRBD1 (5 bases). The ends were cut back, 5 bases at V and 4 bases at J, with 11 bases in the middle. Germline CDR1 KGHDR, CDR2 SFDVKD. CDR3 length: 14 residues. In DNA form, the CDR3 reads TGTGCCACCAGTGCCGAGACAGCTTACAATGAGCAGTTCTTC. Translated: CATSAETAYNEQFF.

This clone has only a few counts. The V call is TRBV28, the J call TRBJ1-4; no firm D call. Trimming removed 5 bases from V and 8 bases from J, with 15 bases in between. This CDR3 contains 14 residues. The V gene's germline CDR1 is MDHEN and CDR2 SYDVKM. The CDR3 nucleotides are TGTGCCAGCAGTGATCAGGAGGTATGGGAAAAACTGTTTTTT. Its protein product is CASSDQEVWEKLFF. Full variable domain (remainder filled in from reference TRBV28 and TRBJ1-4): DVKVTQSSRYLVKRTGEKVFLECVQDMDHENMFWYRQDPGLGLRLIYFSYDVKMKEKGDIPEGYSVSREKKERFSLILESASTNQTSMYLCASSDQEVWEKLFFGSGTQLSVL.

The rearrangement links TRBV11-2 to TRBJ1-1; weak D call: TRBD1 (6 bases). Between the trimmed V and J ends, which lost 0 bases and 5 bases, there was a span of 13 bases. The CDR3 contains 15 residues. CDR1 is SGHAT, CDR2 FQNNGV, per germline. CDR3 residues: CASSLEVAGATEAFF. The CDR3, as DNA: TGTGCCAGCAGCTTAGAAGTCGCAGGGGCAACTGAAGCTTTCTTT.

This rearrangement joins TRBV29-1 to TRBJ2-1, with 12 bases lining up with TRBD1. V was pared by 0 bases and J by 7 bases, with 13 bases of the junction left unmatched. From germline, CDR1 is SQVTM and CDR2 ANQGSEA. This CDR3 contains 18 residues. DNA for the CDR3: TGCAGCGTTGAAGATCCCTGGGACAGGGGGCGTTTGTTAAATGAGCAGTTCTTC. Its translation: CSVEDPWDRGRLLNEQFF.

The rearrangement joins TRBV5-4 to TRBJ1-2; the match to TRBD1 covers 10 bases. The CDR3 totals 13 residues. Germline assignment: CDR1 SGHNT and CDR2 YYREEE (reference sequence). V shed 2 bases, J shed 7 bases, and the junction held 2 bases outside the gene matches. The CDR3 sequence is CASSLGQGGGYTF. CDR3 coding DNA: TGTGCCAGCAGCTTAGGACAGGGGGGTGGCTACACCTTC.

The chain links TRBV18 to TRBJ1-5, with D uncertain. The V end lost 5 bases, the J end lost 1 base, and 12 bases lay between the germline ends. CDR3 length: 15 amino acids. Germline loops: CDR1 KGHSH, CDR2 LQKENI. Here the CDR3 DNA reads TGTGCCAGCTCAACTGACACGGGGAGCAATCAGCCCCAGCATTTT. Its protein is CASSTDTGSNQPQHF.

This clone appeared a few times. The J gene is TRBJ1-3, the V gene TRBV4-3; 9 nucleotides line up with TRBD1. Germline assignment: CDR1 LGHNA and CDR2 YSLEER. The CDR3 is made up of 17 amino acids. V dropped 0 bases and J dropped 3; count of bases not matched to a gene: 6. The CDR3 reads CASSQDRGTGYGNTIYF. The CDR3, as DNA: TGCGCCAGCAGCCAAGATAGAGGGACAGGGTATGGAAACACCATATATTTT.

This chain uses TRBV5-8 with TRBJ1-2; D might be TRBD1 (6 bases). The CDR3 has 14 amino acids. CDR1 and CDR2 (germline): SGHTS, YDEGEE. Trimming took off 4 bases at V and 5 bases at J, with 15 bases between the two ends. CDR3 sequence (DNA): TGTGCCAGCAGCGGGGTTGGGGGCGCGTATGGCTACACCTTC. Translation: CASSGVGGAYGYTF.

The chain couples TRBV28 to TRBJ1-4; D may be TRBD1 (6 bases). The CDR3 is made up of 14 amino acids. Deletions cut 6 bases from V and 3 bases from J, with 11 bases between. Per germline, CDR1 MDHEN and CDR2 SYDVKM. CDR3 sequence: CASRVTGANEKLFF. The CDR3 nucleotides read TGTGCCAGCAGAGTGACAGGCGCTAATGAAAAACTGTTTTTT.

This chain uses TRBV3-1 (or the pseudogene TRBV3-2) with TRBJ1-5; TRBD1 matches at 7 bases. This CDR3 contains 14 residues. The germline V gene has CDR1 LGHDT and CDR2 YNNKEL (reference sequence). J lost 4 bases, V lost 4 bases, and 4 bases had no gene match. As DNA, the CDR3 is TGTGCCAGCAGCCCTGGGACAGTGAATCAGCCCCAGCATTTT. This encodes CASSPGTVNQPQHF.

This chain links TRBV19 with TRBJ2-4; D possibly corresponds to TRBD1 (5 bases). V was trimmed by 7 bases and J by 6 bases, leaving 16 bases between them. Germline lookup yields CDR1 LNHDA and CDR2 SQIVND (reference sequence). The length of the CDR3 is 14 residues. Here the CDR3 reads CASTLEGVPNIQYF. The CDR3 coding sequence is TGTGCCAGTACCCTAGAAGGGGTACCAAACATTCAGTACTTC.

The chain recombines TRBV7-9 with TRBJ2-7; the D is unclear. Trimming took off 1 base at V and 3 bases at J, with 4 bases between the two ends. Germline V gene data show CDR1 as SEHNR and CDR2 as FQNEAQ (reference sequence). The CDR3 extends over 12 amino acids. For the CDR3, the DNA is TGTGCCAGCAGCTTAGACAACTACGAGCAGTACGTC. It encodes CASSLDNYEQYV.

This clone has more than one count but fewer than ten. The chain recombines TRBV5-6 with TRBJ2-6; D unresolved. The CDR3 runs to 13 residues. Germline V gene sequence: CDR1 SGHDT, CDR2 YYEEEE. V lost 2 bases, J lost 2 bases, and 2 bases lay in between. The CDR3 protein is CASSFAGANVLTF. CDR3 in DNA: TGTGCCAGCAGCTTCGCTGGGGCCAACGTCCTGACTTTC.

This clone was picked up a small number of times. J is TRBJ1-1 and V is TRBV5-1; D may be TRBD1 (6 bases). With 4 bases removed from V and 0 bases from J, the gap between germline ends came to 10 bases. Germline CDR1 is SGHRS and CDR2 is YFSETQ. This CDR3 is built from 14 residues. The CDR3 region has the DNA TGCGCCAGCAGCCCGACAGGAATGAACACTGAAGCTTTCTTT. Protein: CASSPTGMNTEAFF.

The V and J genes are TRBV19 and TRBJ2-5; D is perhaps TRBD2 (7 bases). CDR1 and CDR2 (germline): LNHDA, SQIVND (reference sequence). Trimming took off 1 base at V and 4 bases at J, with 13 bases between the two ends. The CDR3 has 15 residues. The CDR3 sequence: CASSIGGGAGETQYF. The CDR3 DNA sequence: TGTGCCAGTAGTATAGGTGGGGGGGCCGGAGAGACCCAGTACTTC.

The gene calls are TRBV10-1 and TRBJ2-7; 8 nucleotides line up with TRBD2. V dropped 0 bases and J dropped 6; count of bases not matched to a gene: 7. The CDR3 covers 15 residues. CDR1 and CDR2 from the germline V gene are WNHNN and SYGVQD (reference sequence). CDR3 region: CASSESGTSASEQYF. Written as DNA, the CDR3 is TGCGCCAGCAGTGAGTCAGGGACTAGTGCTTCCGAGCAGTACTTC.

The V and J genes are TRBV19 and TRBJ2-7; TRBD2 is a possible D gene (5 bases). The germline V gene has CDR1 LNHDA and CDR2 SQIVND (reference sequence). V was clipped by 4 bases and J by 7 bases, with 20 bases between them. This CDR3 region has 15 residues. CDR3 in amino acids: CASSKMSATTGEQYF. CDR3 sequence (DNA): TGTGCCAGTAGTAAGATGTCGGCGACTACGGGGGAGCAGTACTTC.

A note on this clone: Other nucleotide sequences from this sample produce the same CDR3. The chain recombines TRBV3-1 (or the pseudogene TRBV3-2) with TRBJ1-5; TRBD1 matches 7 bases. Trimming took 9 bases from V and 0 from J; bases not matched to a gene: 5. The CDR3 is 14 residues long. Germline V lookup: CDR1 LGHDT, CDR2 YNNKEL (reference sequence). CDR3: CASSTGDSNQPQHF. CDR3 sequence (DNA): TGTGCCAGTTCTACAGGGGATAGCAATCAGCCCCAGCATTTT.